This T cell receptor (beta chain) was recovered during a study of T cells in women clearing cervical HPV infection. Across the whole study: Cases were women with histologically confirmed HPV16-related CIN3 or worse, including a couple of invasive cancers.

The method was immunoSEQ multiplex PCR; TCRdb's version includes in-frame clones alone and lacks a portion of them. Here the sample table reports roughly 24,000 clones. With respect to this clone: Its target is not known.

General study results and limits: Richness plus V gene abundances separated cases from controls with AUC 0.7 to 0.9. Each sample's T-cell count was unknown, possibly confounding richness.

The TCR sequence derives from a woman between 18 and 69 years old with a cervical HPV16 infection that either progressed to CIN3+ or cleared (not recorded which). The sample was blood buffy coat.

The sequenced CDR3 bases are TGCGCCAGCAGCTTAAGGACAGGGAACACCGGGGAG. Amino acid sequence: CASSLRTGNTGE. The full CDR3 reads CASSLRTGNTGELFF. V is TRBV5-1 and J is TRBJ2-2; 7 bases match TRBD1. Coverage ceases 3 residues before the CDR3 finishes, and the germline J gene fills in the end. With 2 bases clipped from V and 1 base from J, the junction kept 2 bases outside the gene matches. The CDR3 sequence is 15 residues long. Germline assignment: CDR1 SGHRS and CDR2 YFSETQ.